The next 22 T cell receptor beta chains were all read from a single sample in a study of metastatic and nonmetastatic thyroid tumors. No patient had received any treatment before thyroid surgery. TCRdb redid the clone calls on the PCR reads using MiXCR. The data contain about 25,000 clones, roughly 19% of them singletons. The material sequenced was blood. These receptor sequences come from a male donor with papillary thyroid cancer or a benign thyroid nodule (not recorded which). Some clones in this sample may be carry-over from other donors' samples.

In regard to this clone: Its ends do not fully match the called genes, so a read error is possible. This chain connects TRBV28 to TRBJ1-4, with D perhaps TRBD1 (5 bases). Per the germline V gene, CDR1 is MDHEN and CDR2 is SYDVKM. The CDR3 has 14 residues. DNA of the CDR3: TGTGCCAGCAGCCGCCAGGGAGCCGGTGAAAATCTGTTTTTT. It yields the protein CASSRQGAGENLFF.

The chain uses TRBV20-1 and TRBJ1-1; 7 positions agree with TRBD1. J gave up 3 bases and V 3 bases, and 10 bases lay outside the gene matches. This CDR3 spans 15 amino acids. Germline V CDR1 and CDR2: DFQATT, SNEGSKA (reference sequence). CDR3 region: CSASPVGGWYTEAFF. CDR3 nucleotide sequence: TGCAGTGCTAGCCCGGTAGGGGGCTGGTACACTGAAGCTTTCTTT.

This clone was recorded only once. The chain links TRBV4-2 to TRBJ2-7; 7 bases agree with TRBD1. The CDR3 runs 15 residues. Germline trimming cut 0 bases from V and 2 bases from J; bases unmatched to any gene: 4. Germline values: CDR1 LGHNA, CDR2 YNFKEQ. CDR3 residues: CASSQEGTAAYEQYF. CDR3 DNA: TGTGCCAGCAGCCAAGAGGGGACAGCGGCCTACGAGCAGTACTTC.

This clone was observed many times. This CDR3 is CSVVDPQGGDTQYF. DNA of the CDR3: TGCAGCGTTGTGGACCCACAGGGGGGTGATACGCAGTATTTT. This chain links TRBV29-1 with TRBJ2-3; the match to TRBD1 covers 8 bases. Germline-derived CDR1 and CDR2 are SQVTM and ANQGSEA. The ends lost 4 bases at V and 6 bases at J; junction bases unmatched: 9. The CDR3 length is 14 residues.

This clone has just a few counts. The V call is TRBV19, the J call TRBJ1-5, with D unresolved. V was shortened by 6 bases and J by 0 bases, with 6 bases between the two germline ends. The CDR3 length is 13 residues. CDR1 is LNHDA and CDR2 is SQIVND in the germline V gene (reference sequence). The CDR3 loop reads CASSLNSNQPQHF. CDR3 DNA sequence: TGTGCCAGTAGCCTGAATAGCAATCAGCCCCAGCATTTT.

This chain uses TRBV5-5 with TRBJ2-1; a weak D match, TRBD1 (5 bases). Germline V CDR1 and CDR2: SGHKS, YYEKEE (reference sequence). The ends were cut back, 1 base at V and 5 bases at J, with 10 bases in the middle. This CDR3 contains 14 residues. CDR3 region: CASSLSRANNEQFF. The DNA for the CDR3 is TGTGCCAGCAGCTTGTCCAGGGCGAACAATGAGCAGTTCTTC.

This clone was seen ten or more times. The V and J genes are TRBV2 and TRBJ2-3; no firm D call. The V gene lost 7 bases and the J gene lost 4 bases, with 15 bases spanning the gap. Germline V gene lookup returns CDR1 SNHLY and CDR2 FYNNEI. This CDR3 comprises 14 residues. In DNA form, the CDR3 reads TGTGCCAGCACCAACGCGGCGGCTGCAGATACGCAGTATTTT. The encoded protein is CASTNAAAADTQYF.

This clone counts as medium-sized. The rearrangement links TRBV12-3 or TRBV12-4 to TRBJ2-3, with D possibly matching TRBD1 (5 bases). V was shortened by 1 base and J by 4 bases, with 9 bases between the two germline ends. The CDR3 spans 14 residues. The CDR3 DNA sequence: TGTGCCAGCAGTTTAGTAGGGGTTTCAGATACGCAGTATTTT. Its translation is CASSLVGVSDTQYF.

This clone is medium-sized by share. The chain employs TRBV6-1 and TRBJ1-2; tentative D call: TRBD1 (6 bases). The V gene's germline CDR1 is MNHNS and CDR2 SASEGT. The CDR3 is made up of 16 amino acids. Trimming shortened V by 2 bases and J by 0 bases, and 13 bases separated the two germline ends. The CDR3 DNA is TGTGCCAGCAGTGAAAGTACAGGGTATGCTAACTATGGCTACACCTTC. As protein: CASSESTGYANYGYTF.

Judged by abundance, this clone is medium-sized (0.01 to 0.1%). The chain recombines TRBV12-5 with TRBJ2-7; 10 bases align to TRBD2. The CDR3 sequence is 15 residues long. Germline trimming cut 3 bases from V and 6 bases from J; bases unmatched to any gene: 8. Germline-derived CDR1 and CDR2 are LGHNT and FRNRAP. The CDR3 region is CASGLLASGSGEQYF. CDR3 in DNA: TGTGCTAGTGGTTTACTGGCTAGCGGGAGTGGCGAGCAGTACTTC. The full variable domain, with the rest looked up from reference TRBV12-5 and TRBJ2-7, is DARVTQTPRHKVTEMGQEVTMRCQPILGHNTVFWYRQTMMQGLELLAYFRNRAPLDDSGMPKDRFSAEMPDATLATLKIQPSEPRDSAVYFCASGLLASGSGEQYFGPGTRLTVT.

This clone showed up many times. The CDR3 is CATSAPGAGQGQTQYF. CDR3 nucleotide sequence: TGTGCCACCAGTGCCCCGGGGGCCGGACAGGGACAGACCCAGTACTTC. The chain couples TRBV24-1 to TRBJ2-5, with TRBD1 matching 8 bases. The CDR3 spans 16 residues. Germline V gives CDR1 KGHDR, CDR2 SFDVKD. Trimming removed 5 bases from V and 6 bases from J; junction bases left unmatched: 13.

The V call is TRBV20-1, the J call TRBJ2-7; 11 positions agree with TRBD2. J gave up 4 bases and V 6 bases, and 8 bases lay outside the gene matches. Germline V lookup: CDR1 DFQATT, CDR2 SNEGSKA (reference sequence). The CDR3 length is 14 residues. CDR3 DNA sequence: TGCAGTGCCAAGGGACTAGCGGATTCATACGAGCAGTACTTC. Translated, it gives CSAKGLADSYEQYF.

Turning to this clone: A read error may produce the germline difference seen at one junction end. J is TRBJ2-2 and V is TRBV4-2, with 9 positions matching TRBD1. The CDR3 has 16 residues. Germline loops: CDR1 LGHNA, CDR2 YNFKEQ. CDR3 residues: CASSRGQGAGTRELFF. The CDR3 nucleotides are TGTGCCAGCAGCCGGGGACAGGGCGCGGGCACCCGGGAGCTGTTTTTT.

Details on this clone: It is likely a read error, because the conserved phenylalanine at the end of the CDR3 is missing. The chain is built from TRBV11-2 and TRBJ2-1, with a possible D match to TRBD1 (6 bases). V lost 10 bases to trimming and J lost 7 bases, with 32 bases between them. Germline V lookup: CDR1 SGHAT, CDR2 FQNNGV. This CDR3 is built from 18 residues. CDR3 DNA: TGTGCCATCCCAACGCCTTTTCCCGTGGGGGCCTACGGGAATGAGCAGTTCCTC. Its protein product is CAIPTPFPVGAYGNEQFL.

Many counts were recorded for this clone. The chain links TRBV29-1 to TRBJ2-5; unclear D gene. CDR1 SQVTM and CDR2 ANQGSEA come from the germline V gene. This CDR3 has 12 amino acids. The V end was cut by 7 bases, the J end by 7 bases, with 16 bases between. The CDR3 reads CSAANREGTQYF. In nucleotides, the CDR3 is TGCAGCGCCGCTAACCGAGAAGGGACCCAGTACTTC.

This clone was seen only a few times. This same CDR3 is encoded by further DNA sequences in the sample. The DNA of the CDR3 is TGTGCCACCAGCCCCCGTGGAGGTAGCTCTACCGGGGAGCTGTTTTTT. Translating gives CATSPRGGSSTGELFF. The V gene is TRBV15, the J gene TRBJ2-2; a possible D gene is TRBD2 (5 bases). Germline CDR1 is LNHNV and CDR2 is YYDKDF (reference sequence). The CDR3 runs to 16 residues. V lost 5 bases and J 5 bases, leaving 18 bases between the germline ends.

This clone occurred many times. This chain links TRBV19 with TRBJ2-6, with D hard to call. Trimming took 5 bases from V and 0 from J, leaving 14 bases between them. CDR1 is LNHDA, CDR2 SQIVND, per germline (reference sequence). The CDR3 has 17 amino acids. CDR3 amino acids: CASSVPAGSSGANVLTF. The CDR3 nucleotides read TGTGCCAGTAGTGTTCCGGCTGGGTCCTCTGGGGCCAACGTCCTGACTTTC.

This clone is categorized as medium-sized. The CDR3 DNA reads as TGCGCCAGCAGTGACAGGGGGCGTCGGACCGGGGAGCTGTTTTTT. This encodes CASSDRGRRTGELFF. The chain carries TRBV10-1 and TRBJ2-2; 8 bases match TRBD1. This CDR3 has 15 amino acids. V dropped 3 bases and J dropped 5; count of bases not matched to a gene: 5. The germline V gene has CDR1 WNHNN and CDR2 SYGVQD (reference sequence).

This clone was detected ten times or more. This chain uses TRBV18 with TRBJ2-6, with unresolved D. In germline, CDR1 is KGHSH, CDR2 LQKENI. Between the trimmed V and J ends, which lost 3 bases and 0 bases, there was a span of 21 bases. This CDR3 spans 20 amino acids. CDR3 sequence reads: CASSPTEWNNLNSGANVLTF. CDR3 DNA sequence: TGTGCCAGCTCACCGACGGAGTGGAACAACTTAAACTCTGGGGCCAACGTCCTGACTTTC. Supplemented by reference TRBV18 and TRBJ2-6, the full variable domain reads NAGVMQNPRHLVRRRGQEARLRCSPMKGHSHVYWYRQLPEEGLKFMVYLQKENIIDESGMPKERFSAEFPKEGPSILRIQQVVRGDSAAYFCASSPTEWNNLNSGANVLTFGAGSRLTVL.

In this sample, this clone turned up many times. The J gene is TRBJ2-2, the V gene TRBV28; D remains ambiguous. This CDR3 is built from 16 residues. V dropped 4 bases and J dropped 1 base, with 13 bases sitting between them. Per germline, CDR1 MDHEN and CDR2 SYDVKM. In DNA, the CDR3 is TGTGCCAGCAGTTCCCCCCCCCACCAGAACACCGGGGAGCTGTTTTTT. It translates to CASSSPPHQNTGELFF.

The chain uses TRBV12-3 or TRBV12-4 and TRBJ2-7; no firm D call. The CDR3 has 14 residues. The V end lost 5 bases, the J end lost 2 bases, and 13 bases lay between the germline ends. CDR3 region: CASSLAETPYEQYF. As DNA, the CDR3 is TGTGCCAGCAGTCTGGCAGAAACCCCCTACGAGCAGTACTTC.

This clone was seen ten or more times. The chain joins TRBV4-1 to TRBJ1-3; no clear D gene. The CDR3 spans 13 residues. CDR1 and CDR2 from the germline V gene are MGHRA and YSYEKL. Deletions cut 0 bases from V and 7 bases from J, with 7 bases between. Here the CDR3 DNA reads TGCGCCAGCAGCCAAGAGACCCCCAACACCATATATTTT. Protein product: CASSQETPNTIYF.